Following are 9 T cell receptor beta chains from one sample sequenced in a study of shared clonotypes between healthy human individuals. Assay used: immunoSEQ multiplex PCR; TCRdb lists only in-frame clones, some missing. The top ten clones hold about 0.4% of a sample with over a million clones, roughly 98% of them seen once. The specimen sequenced was naive CD4+ T cells sorted from blood. Sample subset: CD45RA+ positively selected. The receptors originated from a young man in good health.

This clone was observed a single time. The V and J genes are TRBV28 and TRBJ1-1; D is undetermined. There are 14 residues in the CDR3. Germline CDR1 is MDHEN and CDR2 is SYDVKM. V was pared by 5 bases and J by 4 bases, with 14 bases between. The chain's CDR3 is CASSPSGQGTEAFF. In DNA form, the CDR3 reads TGTGCCAGCAGTCCGTCAGGCCAAGGCACTGAAGCTTTCTTT.

V is TRBV18 and J is TRBJ1-1; D is perhaps TRBD1 (5 bases). CDR3 length equals 16 residues. Germline values: CDR1 KGHSH, CDR2 LQKENI. V was pared by 0 bases and J by 5 bases, with 16 bases between. The CDR3 DNA sequence: TGTGCCAGCTCACCACCGGGACCGAAGTCGGGGACTGAAGCTTTCTTT. Protein product: CASSPPGPKSGTEAFF.

In its sample, this clone was seen once. V is TRBV7-6 and J is TRBJ2-7; 10 nucleotides line up with TRBD2. This CDR3 is 14 amino acids long. Germline trimming cut 8 bases from V and 2 bases from J; bases unmatched to any gene: 6. The germline CDR1 and CDR2 sequences are SGHVS and FNYEAQ. CDR3 sequence reads: CASAILAGTYEQYF. CDR3 coding DNA: TGTGCCAGCGCGATACTAGCGGGAACCTACGAGCAGTACTTC.

The rearrangement joins TRBV10-1 to TRBJ2-7; D remains ambiguous. Trimming pared 3 bases from V and 2 bases from J, leaving 11 bases between. The CDR3 contains 14 residues. Per the germline V gene, CDR1 is WNHNN and CDR2 is SYGVQD (reference sequence). The CDR3 DNA reads TGCGCCAGCAGTGACCAACTTGGGGCCTACGAGCAGTACTTC. Amino acid sequence: CASSDQLGAYEQYF.

This CDR3 reads CAGANTGELFF. The CDR3, as DNA: TGTGCCGGGGCGAACACCGGGGAGCTGTTTTTT. The chain links TRBV2 to TRBJ2-2; D is uncertain. This CDR3 is 11 amino acids long. Germline V gene sequence: CDR1 SNHLY, CDR2 FYNNEI. Trimming pared 11 bases from V and 0 bases from J, leaving 4 bases between.

The chain joins TRBV29-1 to TRBJ1-2; D ambiguous. Trimming left V 6 bases short and J 8 bases short, with 13 bases between. This CDR3 region has 11 residues. Germline V gene lookup returns CDR1 SQVTM and CDR2 ANQGSEA. CDR3 sequence reads: CSVHHTSGYTF. CDR3 coding DNA: TGCAGCGTACATCACACCTCGGGCTACACCTTC. Combining the CDR3 with reference TRBV29-1 and TRBJ1-2 gives the whole variable domain SAVISQKPSRDICQRGTSLTIQCQVDSQVTMMFWYRQQPGQSLTLIATANQGSEATYESGFVIDKFPISRPNLTFSTLTVSNMSPEDSSIYLCSVHHTSGYTFGSGTRLTVV.

The chain is built from TRBV4-3 and TRBJ1-4; D is possibly TRBD1 (6 bases). Trimming took 2 bases from V and 5 from J, leaving 9 bases between them. The CDR3 has 14 amino acids. Per germline, CDR1 LGHNA and CDR2 YSLEER. The DNA of the CDR3 is TGCGCCAGCAGCCAAACAGGGACCAATGAAAAACTGTTTTTT. Its protein product is CASSQTGTNEKLFF.

The gene calls are TRBV25-1 and TRBJ1-1, with TRBD1 identical over 8 bases. Germline V lookup: CDR1 MGHDK, CDR2 SYGVNS. The CDR3 sequence is 14 residues long. With 5 bases clipped from V and 1 base from J, the junction kept 3 bases outside the gene matches. CDR3 residues: CASSRGQGNTEAFF. The CDR3, as DNA: TGTGCCAGCAGTCGTGGACAGGGGAACACTGAAGCTTTCTTT.

This chain uses TRBV27 with TRBJ2-7; D is ambiguous. The ends were cut back, 6 bases at V and 13 bases at J, with 16 bases in the middle. Per the germline V gene, CDR1 is MNHEY and CDR2 is SMNVEV (reference sequence). The CDR3 totals 11 residues. This CDR3 is CASREGPRPYF. The CDR3 coding sequence is TGTGCCAGCAGGGAAGGGCCTCGCCCCTACTTC.